This entry is about one T cell receptor beta chain. This sample was taken from a study of blood T cell repertoires in COVID-19. About the research overall: In each case, the material was cDNA or gDNA derived from T cells, B-cell-depleted T cells, or PBMCs.

Cohorts were assigned according to the clinical history that participants reported. How the authors handled the data: By means of reference gene primer amplification, nucleated cell counts were estimated. Assay used: immunoSEQ multiplex PCR; TCRdb lists only in-frame clones, some missing. That table furnishes V, J and clone size, whereas the DNA furnished D and trimming. The sample consists of 250,000 to 350,000 clones, 86% of them appearing once. Deletions cut 6 bases from V and 3 bases from J, with 19 bases between. The CDR3 length is 15 residues. CDR1 is SGHKS and CDR2 is YYEKEE in the germline V gene (reference sequence).

This clonotype was obtained from a woman younger than 35 who had recovered from COVID-19. The V and J genes are TRBV5-5 and TRBJ2-7; TRBD1 is a possible D gene (6 bases). Material for sequencing was PBMCs or T cells enriched from blood (not recorded which). The CDR3: CASTVRWGLHYEQYF. CDR3 coding DNA: TGTGCCAGCACCGTCCGATGGGGGCTGCACTACGAGCAGTACTTC.